This T cell receptor beta chain was found in a study of T-cell reconstitution after alpha-beta-depleted transplantation in children. V was clipped by 1 base and J by 3 bases; unmatched bases: 6. In germline, CDR1 is KGHDR, CDR2 SFDVKD. The CDR3 loop spans 17 amino acids. The TCRbeta library incorporated unique molecular identifiers. MiXCR was run by TCRdb on the PCR reads, yielding one entry per CDR3 protein. The sample has hundreds of thousands of distinct CDR3 sequences, approximately 11% seen once. This clonotype has a count of ten or more. Antigen: not known. General study findings and limits: Reported findings indicate that, about two months after transplant, alpha-beta T cells came from several hundred expanded clones, which were derived from non-depleted graft cells. Newly made T cells mostly supplied T-cell counts and diversity one year after transplant.

This specimen was PBMCs, taken before TCRalphabeta/CD19-depleted stem cell transplant. This chain links TRBV24-1 with TRBJ2-1; TRBD1 matches at 9 bases. This TCR derives from a child less than two years old with acute myeloid leukemia, due to receive a stem cell transplant. The CDR3 loop reads CATSDLAGTGSYNEQFF. DNA of the CDR3: TGTGCCACCAGTGATTTAGCCGGGACAGGGAGCTACAATGAGCAGTTCTTC.